This T cell receptor beta chain was documented in a study of response to subunit inactivated influenza vaccine (dated by TCRdb to between 2018 and 2020). As for the study more broadly: Deep quantitative T cell receptor repertoire profiling was used in the study to track responses to a trivalent subunit inactivated influenza vaccine. The investigation overall reported the following: The authors proposed that each seasonal influenza vaccination may bring in only a limited number of new T cells.

The label giving this sample's time point can be read as: 40 to 45 days after influenza vaccine administration. The CDR3 starts with the cysteine, ends with the phenylalanine, and has 15 residues. Only CDR3 DNA is held: 45 bases, read in frame from base 1. Based on the germline V gene (reference sequence), the CDR1 and CDR2 sequences are MNHEY and SMNVEV. A distance of 13 bases separates the germline ends of V and J, which lose 2 bases and 8 bases respectively. Receptors were amplified or captured by RT-PCR. Instrument used: Illumina HiSeq 2500. TCRdb cleaned the public reads at Q25 with fastp, built clones with MiXCR and kept in-frame beta chains. For every CDR3 protein sequence, its rows merge into one entry that carries the most common genes and DNA. Counted in this sample were around 150,000 distinct CDR3 sequences; approximately 11% of them appeared once. The ten largest make up over 10% of the sample.

Details on this clonotype: Its antigen is not yet known. Within one base of it there is no much larger clone, and no base qualities were kept.

Material: non-naive T cells sorted from PBMCs, obtained 40 to 50 days after vaccination. The sample's cell subset or site label is to be understood as: memory T cell fraction. This clonotype was sampled from a man aged 50 to 60 who received an inactivated influenza vaccine. Donor details come from another sample of the same person, matched by shared clones. The chain is encoded by TRBV27 joined to TRBJ1-6, with TRBD1 perhaps the D gene, on 5 matching bases. The CDR3 corresponds to CASSLAAGIDSPLHF. The DNA sequence is given as TGTGCCAGCAGTTTAGCCGCAGGGATTGATTCACCCCTCCACTTT.